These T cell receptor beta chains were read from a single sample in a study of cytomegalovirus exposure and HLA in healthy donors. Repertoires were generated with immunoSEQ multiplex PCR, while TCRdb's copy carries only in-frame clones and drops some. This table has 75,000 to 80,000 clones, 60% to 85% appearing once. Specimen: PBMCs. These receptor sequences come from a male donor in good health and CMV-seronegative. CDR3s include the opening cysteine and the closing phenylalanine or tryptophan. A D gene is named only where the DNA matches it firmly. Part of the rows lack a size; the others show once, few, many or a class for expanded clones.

CDR3 DNA: TGTGCCAGCAAGTGGGGACAGGGGTCGGTAAACACCATATATTTT
CDR3 protein: CASKWGQGSVNTIYF
D gene: TRBD1
J gene: TRBJ1-3
V gene: TRBV6-5
clone size: .

CDR3 DNA: TGTGCCAGCAGTCTTCTAGCGGGGGCGTACAATGAGCAGTTCTTC
CDR3 protein: CASSLLAGAYNEQFF
D gene: TRBD2
J gene: TRBJ2-1
V gene: TRBV2
clone size: .

CDR3 DNA: TGTGCCAGCAGCGACAGATACGAGCAGTACTTC
CDR3 protein: CASSDRYEQYF
D gene: .
J gene: TRBJ2-7
V gene: TRBV7-2
clone size: few

CDR3 DNA: TGCAGCGTGAACAGGGGGCAGGGGGCGGAGACCCAGTACTTC
CDR3 protein: CSVNRGQGAETQYF
D gene: TRBD1
J gene: TRBJ2-5
V gene: TRBV29-1
clone size: .

CDR3 DNA: TGTGCCAGCGGGACTAGCGGGTCGGATGAGCAGTTCTTC
CDR3 protein: CASGTSGSDEQFF
D gene: TRBD2
J gene: TRBJ2-1
V gene: TRBV11-3
clone size: .

CDR3 DNA: TGTGCCAGCAGTAGGCCGGGACAGCCCTACGAGCAGTACTTC
CDR3 protein: CASSRPGQPYEQYF
D gene: TRBD1
J gene: TRBJ2-7
V gene: TRBV6-5
clone size: .

CDR3 DNA: TGTGCCAGCAGCTTAGTCCGGAGAGATACGCAGTATTTT
CDR3 protein: CASSLVRRDTQYF
D gene: .
J gene: TRBJ2-3
V gene: TRBV7-9
clone size: .

CDR3 DNA: TGTGCCAGCACTTTTAGCGGCCGGGACAGCAACACTGAAGCTTTCTTT
CDR3 protein: CASTFSGRDSNTEAFF
D gene: TRBD1
J gene: TRBJ1-1
V gene: TRBV2
clone size: .

CDR3 DNA: TGTGCCAGCAGTCAACAGGGTATCACTGAAGCTTTCTTT
CDR3 protein: CASSQQGITEAFF
D gene: .
J gene: TRBJ1-1
V gene: TRBV25-1
clone size: .

CDR3 DNA: TGTGCCAGGGACGGGAGGAGCACAGATACGCAGTATTTT
CDR3 protein: CARDGRSTDTQYF
D gene: TRBD2
J gene: TRBJ2-3
V gene: TRBV7-3
clone size: .

CDR3 DNA: TGTGCCAGCAGCTTGATAGCGGGGGGGTTACTTGGCGCCGAGCAGTACTTC
CDR3 protein: CASSLIAGGLLGAEQYF
D gene: TRBD2
J gene: TRBJ2-7
V gene: TRBV5-6
clone size: .

CDR3 DNA: TGTGCCAGCAGCGCTTTCATTACGGGACACCCCTTGAACACTGAAGCTTTCTTT
CDR3 protein: CASSAFITGHPLNTEAFF
D gene: .
J gene: TRBJ1-1
V gene: TRBV9
clone size: .

CDR3 DNA: TGTTCCAGCAGCTTTGTTGGCTGGGGCAGCACAGATACGCAGTATTTT
CDR3 protein: CSSSFVGWGSTDTQYF
D gene: .
J gene: TRBJ2-3
V gene: TRBV7-9
clone size: .

CDR3 DNA: TGTGCCAGCAGCTTAGAAGGTGCGGGACCCCTAGCTGGAAACACCATATATTTT
CDR3 protein: CASSLEGAGPLAGNTIYF
D gene: .
J gene: TRBJ1-3
V gene: TRBV7-9
clone size: .

CDR3 DNA: TGTGCCAGTAGACTAGCGGGGTCCAACAATGAGCAGTTCTTC
CDR3 protein: CASRLAGSNNEQFF
D gene: TRBD2
J gene: TRBJ2-1
V gene: TRBV19
clone size: .

CDR3 DNA: TGCGCCAGCAGCCCGGTGATAGGGGATCAGCCCCAGCATTTT
CDR3 protein: CASSPVIGDQPQHF
D gene: .
J gene: TRBJ1-5
V gene: TRBV5-1
clone size: .

CDR3 DNA: TGCGCCAGCAGCTTGTTAGCGTACCAAGGCAATGAGCAGTTCTTC
CDR3 protein: CASSLLAYQGNEQFF
D gene: .
J gene: TRBJ2-1
V gene: TRBV5-1
clone size: .

CDR3 DNA: TGTGCCAGCGGTGTCCGGGACAGGGGAGAGACCCAGTACTTC
CDR3 protein: CASGVRDRGETQYF
D gene: TRBD1
J gene: TRBJ2-5
V gene: TRBV13
clone size: few

CDR3 DNA: TGTGCCAGCAGTCTAGGGACAGGGGGCCACTATGGCTACACCTTC
CDR3 protein: CASSLGTGGHYGYTF
D gene: TRBD1
J gene: TRBJ1-2
V gene: TRBV6-5
clone size: .

CDR3 DNA: TGTGCCTGGAGTCGGGACCAAGAGACCCAGTACTTC
CDR3 protein: CAWSRDQETQYF
D gene: .
J gene: TRBJ2-5
V gene: TRBV30
clone size: once

CDR3 DNA: TGTGCCAGCAGGGCGCGACGGACTGAGCAAGAGACCCAGTACTTC
CDR3 protein: CASRARRTEQETQYF
D gene: .
J gene: TRBJ2-5
V gene: TRBV6-5
clone size: .

CDR3 DNA: TGTGCCAGCAGCTTGGGGGGACAAGATACGCAGTATTTT
CDR3 protein: CASSLGGQDTQYF
D gene: .
J gene: TRBJ2-3
V gene: TRBV5-5
clone size: .

CDR3 DNA: TGTGCCAGTAGTGACCCTGCCGGGAGGGCCAGAATGTACAAGGACAATGAGCAGTTCTTC
CDR3 protein: CASSDPAGRARMYKDNEQFF
D gene: TRBD2
J gene: TRBJ2-1
V gene: TRBV19
clone size: .

CDR3 DNA: TGCGCCAGCAGCCATGATGGGAGGGTCCTAGCGGGAACCGGGGAGCTGTTTTTT
CDR3 protein: CASSHDGRVLAGTGELFF
D gene: TRBD2
J gene: TRBJ2-2
V gene: TRBV4-1
clone size: .

CDR3 DNA: TGTGCCAGCTCACCGCGGCAGGGGTTAGGGAACACTGAAGCTTTCTTT
CDR3 protein: CASSPRQGLGNTEAFF
D gene: .
J gene: TRBJ1-1
V gene: TRBV18
clone size: .

CDR3 DNA: TGTGCCAGCAGTGAAGCACAAGGGGCGGGCAATCAGCCCCAGCATTTT
CDR3 protein: CASSEAQGAGNQPQHF
D gene: .
J gene: TRBJ1-5
V gene: TRBV6-1
clone size: once

CDR3 DNA: TGTGCCAGCAGGCAGGGGGCGCGGGAGACCCAGTACTTC
CDR3 protein: CASRQGARETQYF
D gene: TRBD1
J gene: TRBJ2-5
V gene: TRBV5-6
clone size: .

CDR3 DNA: TGTGCCAGCAGTTTGGCAGGGCCCCAGGGGACCCAGTACTTC
CDR3 protein: CASSLAGPQGTQYF
D gene: .
J gene: TRBJ2-5
V gene: TRBV28
clone size: .

CDR3 DNA: TGTGCCAGCAGTTATACGGGAAGCAATCAGCCCCAGCATTTT
CDR3 protein: CASSYTGSNQPQHF
D gene: .
J gene: TRBJ1-5
V gene: TRBV6-1
clone size: .

CDR3 DNA: TGCGCCAGCAGCCAAGAGCGTAACAGGTACTATGGCTACACCTTC
CDR3 protein: CASSQERNRYYGYTF
D gene: .
J gene: TRBJ1-2
V gene: TRBV4-1
clone size: .

CDR3 DNA: TGCAGCGTTATGGGGAGGGTCGGGGATCGTGTGGGATACGAGCAGTACTTC
CDR3 protein: CSVMGRVGDRVGYEQYF
D gene: TRBD2
J gene: TRBJ2-7
V gene: TRBV29-1
clone size: .

CDR3 DNA: TGTGCCAGTAGCAAGGCCGGGACAGGGTCGTCCCTATATAGCAATCAGCCCCAGCATTTT
CDR3 protein: CASSKAGTGSSLYSNQPQHF
D gene: TRBD1
J gene: TRBJ1-5
V gene: TRBV19
clone size: .

CDR3 DNA: TGCGCCAGCAGTTTTGGGACAGCGGAAGAGACCCAGTACTTC
CDR3 protein: CASSFGTAEETQYF
D gene: TRBD1
J gene: TRBJ2-5
V gene: TRBV5-1
clone size: .

CDR3 DNA: TGTGCCAGCAGTTGGCTTGGGTTTGGGCATGGCTACCCCTTC
CDR3 protein: CASSWLGFGHGYPF
D gene: .
J gene: TRBJ1-2
V gene: TRBV6-5
clone size: .

CDR3 DNA: TGTGCCAGCAGTGAAGAGATCCCCCGGAGCACTGAAGCTTTCTTT
CDR3 protein: CASSEEIPRSTEAFF
D gene: .
J gene: TRBJ1-1
V gene: TRBV2
clone size: .

CDR3 DNA: TGTGCCAGCAGTTTATGGGTCGGGACAACTCTGGGCGGCTACACCTTC
CDR3 protein: CASSLWVGTTLGGYTF
D gene: .
J gene: TRBJ1-2
V gene: TRBV27
clone size: .

CDR3 DNA: TGTGCCACCAGCAGAGAAATAGCGGGGGGTCCCTTCACAGATACGCAGTATTTT
CDR3 protein: CATSREIAGGPFTDTQYF
D gene: TRBD2
J gene: TRBJ2-3
V gene: TRBV15
clone size: .

CDR3 DNA: TGTGCCAGCAGCTTCACTAGCGGGGAGGCAGATACGCAGTATTTT
CDR3 protein: CASSFTSGEADTQYF
D gene: TRBD2
J gene: TRBJ2-3
V gene: TRBV7-2
clone size: once

CDR3 DNA: TGTGCCAGTAGCTCGGGACAGGCGGGCAATCAGCCCCAGCATTTT
CDR3 protein: CASSSGQAGNQPQHF
D gene: TRBD1
J gene: TRBJ1-5
V gene: TRBV19
clone size: .

CDR3 DNA: TGTGCCAGCAGCCCGGGACTAGCGACAGATACGCAGTATTTT
CDR3 protein: CASSPGLATDTQYF
D gene: TRBD2
J gene: TRBJ2-3
V gene: TRBV7-6
clone size: .

CDR3 DNA: TGTGCCATCAGAACTGACAGGGAAGGACGCTCACCCCTCCACTTT
CDR3 protein: CAIRTDREGRSPLHF
D gene: TRBD1
J gene: TRBJ1-6
V gene: TRBV10-3
clone size: once

CDR3 DNA: TGCGCCAGCAGCTCTCCTCCGAAGCGACTCGCTAGCAATGAGCAGTTCTTC
CDR3 protein: CASSSPPKRLASNEQFF
D gene: .
J gene: TRBJ2-1
V gene: TRBV5-1
clone size: .

CDR3 DNA: TGTGCCAGCAGTTATCGGCAGGGGGCTTGGGAGCAGTACTTC
CDR3 protein: CASSYRQGAWEQYF
D gene: TRBD1
J gene: TRBJ2-7
V gene: TRBV6-5
clone size: .

CDR3 DNA: TGTGCCAGTAGCTCGACGGTTGGGACAGTCAGTTCACCCCTCCACTTT
CDR3 protein: CASSSTVGTVSSPLHF
D gene: TRBD1
J gene: TRBJ1-6
V gene: TRBV19
clone size: .

CDR3 DNA: TGTGCCAGCAGCTTGGGAGGGCGCCTTGATAATGGCGAGCAGTACTTC
CDR3 protein: CASSLGGRLDNGEQYF
D gene: .
J gene: TRBJ2-7
V gene: TRBV5-6
clone size: .

CDR3 DNA: TGCGCCAGCACTCAGGGGTTACATAATTCACCCCTCCACTTT
CDR3 protein: CASTQGLHNSPLHF
D gene: .
J gene: TRBJ1-6
V gene: TRBV4-3
clone size: .

CDR3 DNA: TGTGCCAGCAGCCCCGAGAGGGGGGGGCACTCTGATGGCTACACCTTC
CDR3 protein: CASSPERGGHSDGYTF
D gene: .
J gene: TRBJ1-2
V gene: TRBV21-1
clone size: few

CDR3 DNA: TGCGCCAGCAGCTTGGGAGGGGAAGGGGGCGAGCAGTACTTC
CDR3 protein: CASSLGGEGGEQYF
D gene: .
J gene: TRBJ2-7
V gene: TRBV5-1
clone size: .

CDR3 DNA: TGTGCCTGGAGTTATAGGAGGGCCGGGGAGCTGTTTTTT
CDR3 protein: CAWSYRRAGELFF
D gene: .
J gene: TRBJ2-2
V gene: TRBV30
clone size: few

CDR3 DNA: TGTGCCAGCAGCGGGGGACACCTTATCTTC
CDR3 protein: CASSGGHLIF
D gene: .
J gene: TRBJ1-2
V gene: TRBV5-6
clone size: once

CDR3 DNA: TGTGCCTGGAGTATATTAGGAGAAAGAAACACCATATATTTT
CDR3 protein: CAWSILGERNTIYF
D gene: .
J gene: TRBJ1-3
V gene: TRBV30
clone size: .

CDR3 DNA: TGCGCCAGCAGCCAGGGACTAGCGGGAGTCAACAATGAGCAGTTCTTC
CDR3 protein: CASSQGLAGVNNEQFF
D gene: TRBD2
J gene: TRBJ2-1
V gene: TRBV4-1
clone size: .

CDR3 DNA: TGTGCCAGCAGTGAAGGACAGGTACTAGAGACCCAGTACTTC
CDR3 protein: CASSEGQVLETQYF
D gene: .
J gene: TRBJ2-5
V gene: TRBV6-1
clone size: .

CDR3 DNA: TGCGCCAGCAGTATGGGACAGCCTAATCAGCCCCAGCATTTT
CDR3 protein: CASSMGQPNQPQHF
D gene: TRBD1
J gene: TRBJ1-5
V gene: TRBV23-1
clone size: few